Sequencing of this T cell receptor (beta chain) was carried out in a study of blood T cell repertoires in COVID-19 (TCRdb year 2020). With respect to the entire study: Samples covering the acute and convalescent phases of COVID-19 were provided by collaborators in the United States, Italy and Spain. The samples were drawn from the first 160 participants of the ongoing ImmuneRACE study and from some 1,300 subjects provided by 6 global collaborators. The material from the prospective study consisted of cDNA or gDNA derived from T cells, B-cell-depleted T cells, or PBMCs. The repertoires were released in a freely available public database intended as a resource for research on the immune response to SARS-CoV-2. Where HLA class I and class II types were available, the types were taken from metadata supplied by the sample provider, not from assay-based typing. Subjects who had been exposed to COVID-19, were actively infected with it, or had recovered from it provided the deeply sampled blood TCRbeta repertoires that made up the dataset. Nearly every sample came with metadata listing a de-identified subject ID, COVID-19 status, age in years and sex. The study at large found these results: How much clinical and demographic metadata was included differed by source and by participant, and the metadata was provided uncurated.

Worth noting for this clone: Its antigen specificity is not known. The sample holds no much larger clone one base away, and base qualities are not on file.

V sheds 1 base and J sheds 3 bases, leaving 8 bases between their ends. The germline V gene yields SGHVS for CDR1 and FQNEAQ for CDR2. Counted from cysteine to phenylalanine, this CDR3 has 14 amino acids. Here the CDR3 DNA is all that survives: 42 bases in frame from base 1. The immunoSEQ Assay, a bias-controlled multiplex PCR, was used to amplify TCRbeta CDR3 regions from genomic DNA. As for the authors' bioinformatics: Within the assay, amplification of reference gene primers was used to estimate how many nucleated cells each sample contained. Sequence reads were collapsed and filtered to measure the absolute abundance of every unique TCRbeta CDR3 rearrangement. For each sample, productive Simpson clonality was calculated by taking the square root of Simpson's diversity index across productive rearrangements. Not all clones reach the TCRdb copy of this immuneACCESS table, which keeps in-frame sequences only. Checked studies attribute under half of the gap to unresolved V genes and leave the rest unexplained. The V and J calls and clone size were taken over from that table, and D and trimming were inferred from the DNA. This sample has 150,000 to 200,000 clones in its table, and just over 85% of those were observed once. Roughly 8.2% of the sample comes from the top ten.

Collaborating institutions collected whole blood in K2EDTA tubes following their own protocols. For TCRbeta analysis, collaborators shipped samples as frozen whole blood, isolated PBMCs, or DNA extracted from either of those sample types. The chain uses TRBV7-8 and TRBJ2-3, with the D gene not clear enough to name. The receptor comes from a man in his fifties or sixties with acute or convalescent COVID-19. Sequencing was done on a sample of peripheral blood. At the DNA level, the sequence is TGTGCCAGCAGCTTAGAGGCAGGAACAGATACGCAGTATTTT. Its protein product is CASSLEAGTDTQYF.